The entry below gives a single TCR beta chain sequence along with its context. Its cognate antigen is unknown. The data were taken from a study of OX40 agonist ivuxolimab in advanced cancers. General study results and limits: With doses of 0.1 to 3.0 mg/kg, CD4+ and CD8+ blood T cells had undergone clonal expansion by week 6. Relative to CD4+, CD8+ T cells held more expanded clones on average. Not determined was the antigen specificity of the expanded peripheral T cells. Partial responders at 0.1-3.0 mg/kg showed near-lowest clonal expansion.

The method was immunoSEQ multiplex PCR; TCRdb's version includes in-frame clones alone and lacks a portion of them. The table has around 85,000 clones, 75% to 95% seen once. The CDR3 is made up of 14 amino acids. V was shortened by 3 bases and J by 8 bases, with 14 bases between the two germline ends. From germline, CDR1 is SGHTA and CDR2 FQGTGA. The material sequenced was CD4+ or CD8+ T cells sorted from blood, taken in a trial of the OX40 agonist ivuxolimab. This chain joins TRBV7-3 and TRBJ2-1, with a possible D match to TRBD1 (6 bases). The sequence was collected from an adult with an advanced solid tumor such as melanoma, head and neck, liver or kidney cancer. The CDR3 DNA reads TGTGCCAGCAGCTTGGGGGCCGACGTCTATGAGCAGTTCTTC. As protein: CASSLGADVYEQFF.